A single sample is the source of the 22 T cell receptor beta chains below, sequenced in a study of cytomegalovirus exposure and HLA in healthy donors. Researchers ran the PCR with 60 Vbeta and 13 Jbeta primers. Sequenced by immunoSEQ multiplex PCR; TCRdb stores in-frame clones only, minus some. The table includes around 100,000 clones, 79% detected once. Material for sequencing was PBMCs. Every receptor here comes from a woman in her late teens or twenties in good health and CMV-seropositive.

V and J are TRBV5-1 and TRBJ2-5; possible D gene TRBD1, 7 bases. CDR1 is SGHRS, CDR2 YFSETQ, per germline. The CDR3 is 14 amino acids. V lost 4 bases and J lost 5, with 15 bases in between. The CDR3 nucleotides read TGCGCCAGCAGCCGGGGGACAGTGCGGGAGACCCAGTACTTC. The encoded protein is CASSRGTVRETQYF.

V is TRBV11-3 and J is TRBJ2-2; TRBD2 might be the D (6 bases). Germline-derived CDR1 and CDR2 are SGHNT and YENEEA. This CDR3 contains 13 residues. V lost 4 bases to trimming and J lost 6 bases, with 9 bases between them. In DNA form, the CDR3 reads TGTGCCAGCAGCTCACGACTAGCCGGGGAGCTGTTTTTT. As protein: CASSSRLAGELFF.

This sequence joins TRBV7-9 and TRBJ1-2; 8 nucleotides line up with TRBD1. The CDR3 is 12 amino acids. V trimming: 6 bases; J trimming: 8 bases; junction bases outside the gene matches: 5. Germline V gene data show CDR1 as SEHNR and CDR2 as FQNEAQ (reference sequence). The CDR3 here is CASRKQGVGYTF. The CDR3 nucleotides read TGTGCCAGCAGGAAACAGGGGGTAGGCTACACCTTC.

The chain employs TRBV28 and TRBJ1-6; 7 bases map to TRBD1. J gave up 7 bases and V 5 bases, and 8 bases lay outside the gene matches. Germline CDR1 is MDHEN and CDR2 is SYDVKM. This CDR3 has 15 residues. Written as DNA, the CDR3 is TGTGCCAGCAGTCCCAGGGACAGAGAGAATTCACCCCTCCACTTT. This sequence encodes CASSPRDRENSPLHF.

This clone was counted a few times. This sequence joins TRBV19 and TRBJ1-5; tentatively, D is TRBD1 (5 bases). This CDR3 has 15 residues. Germline loops: CDR1 LNHDA, CDR2 SQIVND (reference sequence). V gave up 4 bases and J gave up 2 bases, with 12 bases separating them. DNA for the CDR3: TGTGCCAGTAGTAGCCCGGGGGTGGGCAATCAGCCCCAGCATTTT. Translation gives CASSSPGVGNQPQHF.

The gene calls are TRBV9 and TRBJ1-1, with TRBD1 matching over 9 bases. Germline V gene sequence: CDR1 SGDLS, CDR2 YYNGEE. Germline trimming cut 9 bases from V and 1 base from J; bases unmatched to any gene: 10. The CDR3 is made up of 15 amino acids. The CDR3 is CAIEGQGTRNTEAFF. CDR3 nucleotide sequence: TGTGCCATCGAGGGACAGGGAACAAGGAACACTGAAGCTTTCTTT.

The CDR3 region is CASSYSSEEQYF. CDR3 DNA sequence: TGTGCCAGCAGTTACTCCAGCGAGGAGCAGTACTTC. The rearrangement links TRBV6-6 to TRBJ2-7; D uncertain. The CDR3 covers 12 residues. CDR1 and CDR2 from the germline V gene are MNHNY and SVGAGI (reference sequence). The ends were cut back, 0 bases at V and 7 bases at J, with 7 bases in the middle.

This chain links TRBV7-9 with TRBJ2-7, with 7 nucleotides matching TRBD2. V shed 0 bases and J 4 bases; nucleotides not matched to a gene: 3. The CDR3 consists of 14 residues. The germline gives CDR1 SEHNR, CDR2 FQNEAQ (reference sequence). The DNA of the CDR3 is TGTGCCAGCAGCTTAGCTCGAGCGGGGTACGAGCAGTACTTC. It encodes CASSLARAGYEQYF.

V gene TRBV10-3 combines with J gene TRBJ2-7, with D perhaps matching TRBD1 (6 bases). Trimming removed 9 bases from V and 3 bases from J, with 24 bases in between. The length of the CDR3 is 16 residues. The V gene's germline CDR1 is ENHRY and CDR2 SYGVKD. The CDR3 protein is CAILEIGGSGVYEQYF. The CDR3 DNA follows: TGTGCCATTCTGGAGATTGGGGGCTCAGGGGTCTACGAGCAGTACTTC.

The chain recombines TRBV6-1 with TRBJ1-4; possibly TRBD1 for D (6 bases). This CDR3 comprises 17 residues. V dropped 1 base and J dropped 1 base, with 13 bases sitting between them. Germline V gives CDR1 MNHNS, CDR2 SASEGT. This CDR3 is CASSEGQGYGTNEKLFF. The CDR3 nucleotides are TGTGCCAGCAGTGAAGGGCAGGGGTACGGAACTAATGAAAAACTGTTTTTT.

This clone has a single count. The rearrangement uses TRBV28 and TRBJ2-1, with TRBD1 as a possible D gene (6 bases). V lost 5 bases, J lost 10 bases, and 6 bases lay in between. The CDR3 consists of 10 residues. Looked up from germline, CDR1 is MDHEN and CDR2 is SYDVKM. The CDR3 region is CASSGGEQFF. The DNA of the CDR3 is TGTGCCAGCAGTGGGGGCGAGCAGTTCTTC.

The chain employs TRBV7-3 and TRBJ2-7, with 10 bases aligning to TRBD2. The ends lost 4 bases at V and 6 bases at J; junction bases unmatched: 9. The germline gives CDR1 SGHTA, CDR2 FQGTGA. The CDR3 covers 15 residues. The DNA for the CDR3 is TGTGCCAGCAGCTGGGGGGCTAGCGGGAGCGCCGAGCAGTACTTC. Translating gives CASSWGASGSAEQYF.

This chain uses TRBV6-1 with TRBJ1-2; 9 bases agree with TRBD1. From germline, CDR1 is MNHNS and CDR2 SASEGT. This CDR3 comprises 17 residues. The trim removed 4 bases at V and 3 bases at J, leaving 12 bases unmatched. The CDR3 nucleotides read TGTGCCAGCAGTGGCCGGAAACAAAGGACAGGGGACTATGGCTACACCTTC. This gives the protein CASSGRKQRTGDYGYTF.

V and J are TRBV15 and TRBJ2-2; no clear D. CDR3 size: 16 residues. Germline V lookup: CDR1 LNHNV, CDR2 YYDKDF (reference sequence). V lost 1 base and J 0 bases, leaving 9 bases between the germline ends. The CDR3 is CATSRGHSANTGELFF. CDR3 DNA sequence: TGTGCCACCAGCAGAGGACACAGTGCGAACACCGGGGAGCTGTTTTTT.

The rearrangement links TRBV4-2 to TRBJ2-7, with TRBD1 as a possible D gene (5 bases). The CDR3 is 13 residues long. Trimming removed 0 bases from V and 7 bases from J, with 10 bases in between. Germline-derived CDR1 and CDR2 are LGHNA and YNFKEQ. This CDR3 reads CASSQEHAGEQYF. Here the CDR3 DNA reads TGTGCCAGCAGCCAAGAACACGCAGGGGAGCAGTACTTC.

The CDR3 DNA reads as TGTGCCAGTGGGACAGGGGGCAGTCAGCCCCAGCATTTT. Translating gives CASGTGGSQPQHF. V usage is TRBV28 and J usage is TRBJ1-5; 12 bases match TRBD1. The CDR3 has 13 residues. With 9 bases clipped from V and 6 bases from J, the junction kept 3 bases outside the gene matches. The germline gives CDR1 MDHEN, CDR2 SYDVKM. The full variable domain, with the rest looked up from reference TRBV28 and TRBJ1-5, is DVKVTQSSRYLVKRTGEKVFLECVQDMDHENMFWYRQDPGLGLRLIYFSYDVKMKEKGDIPEGYSVSREKKERFSLILESASTNQTSMYLCASGTGGSQPQHFGDGTRLSIL.

The chain links TRBV25-1 to TRBJ1-1, with TRBD1 matching 7 bases. The CDR3 consists of 14 residues. Trimming cost V 2 bases and J 7 bases; bases outside gene matches: 7. Germline assignment: CDR1 MGHDK and CDR2 SYGVNS. The CDR3 loop reads CASSEPGTASEAFF. The CDR3 coding sequence is TGTGCCAGCAGTGAACCCGGGACAGCCAGTGAAGCTTTCTTT.

This clone was counted only a few times. The J gene is TRBJ1-2, the V gene TRBV6-1, with TRBD1 matching 7 bases. V was clipped by 2 bases and J by 5 bases; unmatched bases: 8. The CDR3 extends over 15 amino acids. Germline loops: CDR1 MNHNS, CDR2 SASEGT. The CDR3 region has the DNA TGTGCCAGCAGTGAAAGAGGGACCAGGGGGTATGGCTACACCTTC. Protein product: CASSERGTRGYGYTF.

The CDR3 reads CAWSVRVSASGDGYTF. The CDR3 coding sequence is TGTGCCTGGAGTGTAAGGGTTTCGGCCAGCGGAGATGGCTACACCTTC. This chain uses TRBV30 with TRBJ1-2, with unresolved D. This CDR3 contains 16 residues. V was trimmed by 0 bases and J by 6 bases, leaving 20 bases between them. The germline V gene has CDR1 GTSNPN and CDR2 SVGIG (reference sequence).

The J gene is TRBJ1-1, the V gene TRBV4-2; weak D call: TRBD1 (6 bases). Trimming left V 4 bases short and J 1 base short, with 16 bases between. This CDR3 is built from 16 residues. Germline V gene data show CDR1 as LGHNA and CDR2 as YNFKEQ. As DNA, the CDR3 is TGTGCCAGCAGCCCTCACCTGGACAGAGGGAACACTGAAGCTTTCTTT. This gives the protein CASSPHLDRGNTEAFF.

V usage is TRBV19 and J usage is TRBJ1-1; TRBD1 is a possible D gene (5 bases). The CDR3 sequence is 17 residues long. V was pared by 2 bases and J by 3 bases, with 19 bases between. Germline values: CDR1 LNHDA, CDR2 SQIVND (reference sequence). The CDR3 DNA sequence: TGTGCCAGTAGTATAAATCACGACAGCTTCTCGGACACTGAAGCTTTCTTT. Translated, it gives CASSINHDSFSDTEAFF.

This clone appeared once. The genes are TRBV19 and TRBJ2-7; TRBD1 is a possible D gene (6 bases). This CDR3 has 13 residues. Germline lookup yields CDR1 LNHDA and CDR2 SQIVND (reference sequence). Trimming took off 5 bases at V and 1 base at J, with 9 bases between the two ends. Here the CDR3 DNA reads TGTGCCAGTAGTTCGGACAGTTCCTACGAGCAGTACTTC. Residues: CASSSDSSYEQYF.